The 30 T cell receptor beta chains in this list originate from one sample, sequenced in a study of beta chain features in type 1 diabetes. Expressed TCRB transcripts were sequenced because the entire RNA isolate underwent reverse transcription. The assay was immunoSEQ multiplex PCR, and TCRdb's table has in-frame clones only and misses some. The sample includes some 150,000 clones, about 10% seen only once; the top ten take about 1.3%. Specimen: naive CD4+ T cells from blood. These receptors originate from a man between 18 and 29 years old in good health.

The chain recombines TRBV7-6 with TRBJ2-7, with D uncertain. V was shortened by 5 bases and J by 0 bases, with 17 bases between the two germline ends. Germline V gene sequence: CDR1 SGHVS, CDR2 FNYEAQ. The CDR3 covers 16 residues. CDR3 sequence (DNA): TGTGCCAGCAGCCCCCAAGTAGAGGCCCTCTCCTACGAGCAGTACTTC. Its translation is CASSPQVEALSYEQYF.

The V and J genes are TRBV4-1 and TRBJ1-6, with D possibly TRBD1 on 6 matching bases. The CDR3 runs to 19 residues. Germline CDR1 and CDR2: MGHRA and YSYEKL. With 0 bases removed from V and 4 bases from J, the gap between germline ends came to 19 bases. The CDR3 DNA follows: TGCGCCAGCAGCCAAGATTATGCGGGGGGCGTTATTTATAATTCACCCCTCCACTTT. This gives the protein CASSQDYAGGVIYNSPLHF.

J is TRBJ1-6 and V is TRBV7-2, with 8 bases lining up with TRBD1. The junction had 13 bases not matched to a gene; V was cut back by 1 base and J by 8 bases. In germline, CDR1 is SGHTA, CDR2 FQGNSA. The CDR3 totals 18 residues. In nucleotides, the CDR3 is TGTGCCAGCAGCTTAGACGCCTCTCGACAGGGGTGGTATTCACCCCTCCACTTT. This translates into CASSLDASRQGWYSPLHF.

This CDR3 is CASSWDRGETQYF. In DNA form, the CDR3 reads TGCGCCAGCAGCTGGGACAGGGGGGAGACCCAGTACTTC. The chain combines TRBV5-1 with TRBJ2-5, with 11 bases identical to TRBD1. Trimming cost V 3 bases and J 5 bases; bases outside gene matches: 0. The CDR3 totals 13 residues. CDR1 is SGHRS and CDR2 is YFSETQ in the germline V gene.

This chain links TRBV7-6 with TRBJ2-3, with D possibly being TRBD2 (6 bases). V lost 5 bases and J lost 0, with 9 bases in between. CDR1 SGHVS and CDR2 FNYEAQ come from the germline V gene. The CDR3 runs 14 residues. The CDR3 loop is CASSLRDSTDTQYF. CDR3 nucleotide sequence: TGTGCCAGCAGCCTGCGGGACAGCACAGATACGCAGTATTTT.

This chain connects TRBV21-1 to TRBJ2-3; TRBD2 was called by the table and not checked on the DNA. TRBV21-1 is labeled a pseudogene. The CDR3 is 16 amino acids. Here the CDR3 reads CASSKLLAGFTDTQYF. In nucleotides, the CDR3 is TGTGCCAGCAGCAAACTTCTAGCGGGGTTCACAGATACGCAGTATTTT.

The CDR3 DNA reads as TGTGCCAGCAGCTTAGGGACAGGGGCGGAGCAGTACTTC. Translating gives CASSLGTGAEQYF. V gene TRBV7-8 combines with J gene TRBJ2-7, with 9 bases fitting TRBD1. Per germline, CDR1 SGHVS and CDR2 FQNEAQ. The CDR3 is made up of 13 amino acids. The V and J ends lost 1 base and 7 bases, in that order; junction bases with no gene match: 2.

The chain employs TRBV30 and TRBJ2-7; 11 bases are shared with TRBD2. V trimming: 3 bases; J trimming: 2 bases; junction bases outside the gene matches: 3. The CDR3 runs 14 residues. In germline, CDR1 is GTSNPN, CDR2 SVGIG (reference sequence). In DNA form, the CDR3 reads TGTGCCTGGAGCAATAGCGGGGGGGCCTACGAGCAGTACTTC. Encoded protein: CAWSNSGGAYEQYF.

The rearrangement joins TRBV5-1 to TRBJ2-1; D possibly corresponds to TRBD2 (6 bases). Germline lookup yields CDR1 SGHRS and CDR2 YFSETQ. V was pared by 0 bases and J by 0 bases, with 10 bases between. The CDR3 is made up of 16 amino acids. CDR3 region: CASSLARGSSYNEQFF. CDR3 sequence (DNA): TGCGCCAGCAGCTTGGCGCGGGGCAGCTCCTACAATGAGCAGTTCTTC.

The chain uses TRBV6-1 and TRBJ1-1, with D tentatively TRBD1 (6 bases). Germline V lookup: CDR1 MNHNS, CDR2 SASEGT. Trimming cost V 7 bases and J 4 bases, with 19 bases left between them. The CDR3 consists of 15 residues. CDR3: CASIERGGRVTEAFF. The CDR3 region has the DNA TGTGCCAGCATCGAGAGGGGGGGAAGGGTCACTGAAGCTTTCTTT.

This clone occurred a few times. This chain links TRBV18 with TRBJ1-5; 8 positions agree with TRBD1. The V segment lost 5 bases and the J segment 3 bases; nucleotides outside the gene matches: 6. The V gene's germline CDR1 is KGHSH and CDR2 LQKENI. CDR3 length equals 15 residues. For the CDR3, the DNA is TGTGCCAGCTCAGGGGGACAGGCAATCAATCAGCCCCAGCATTTT. This codes for CASSGGQAINQPQHF.

The gene calls are TRBV5-1 and TRBJ2-3, with 11 bases lining up with TRBD2. The CDR3 has 15 amino acids. CDR1 and CDR2 from the germline V gene are SGHRS and YFSETQ. V shed 7 bases, J shed 0 bases, and the junction held 4 bases outside the gene matches. CDR3 nucleotides: TGCGCCAGCGGGACTAGCGGTGCTAGCACAGATACGCAGTATTTT. Translation: CASGTSGASTDTQYF.

This clone was seen a few times. The gene calls are TRBV7-9 and TRBJ2-1; D is perhaps TRBD1 (6 bases). V shed 3 bases and J shed 2 bases, with 11 bases lying between them. Germline loops: CDR1 SEHNR, CDR2 FQNEAQ (reference sequence). The CDR3 is 15 amino acids. CDR3 nucleotides: TGTGCCAGCAGCTTCTACAGGGCGACCTACAATGAGCAGTTCTTC. It specifies CASSFYRATYNEQFF.

The chain is built from TRBV11-2 and TRBJ1-5; TRBD1 is a possible D gene (5 bases). Germline loops: CDR1 SGHAT, CDR2 FQNNGV. Trimming left V 0 bases short and J 9 bases short, with 12 bases between. The length of the CDR3 is 14 residues. CDR3: CASSLEGGGRPQHF. In nucleotides, the CDR3 is TGTGCCAGCAGCTTAGAGGGGGGGGGTCGGCCCCAGCATTTT.

This clone was seen a handful of times. This chain uses TRBV6-5 with TRBJ2-5; TRBD1 matches at 9 bases. V shed 2 bases, J shed 3 bases, and the junction held 7 bases outside the gene matches. Germline-derived CDR1 and CDR2 are MNHEY and SVGAGI. The CDR3 has 16 amino acids. CDR3 residues: CASSYGGGQGEETQYF. As DNA, the CDR3 is TGTGCCAGCAGTTACGGGGGGGGACAGGGAGAAGAGACCCAGTACTTC.

This clone was detected only a few times. This CDR3 is CASSQGMDRVVGYTF. DNA of the CDR3: TGCGCCAGCAGCCAAGGGATGGACAGGGTGGTTGGCTACACCTTC. The chain has TRBV4-1 and TRBJ1-2; 8 bases align to TRBD1. CDR3 length: 15 residues. V dropped 1 base and J dropped 7; count of bases not matched to a gene: 8. Germline V gene data show CDR1 as MGHRA and CDR2 as YSYEKL.

This clone was found a few times. This chain joins TRBV4-3 and TRBJ2-5; the match to TRBD2 covers 10 bases. The ends lost 0 bases at V and 4 bases at J; junction bases unmatched: 2. The CDR3 contains 15 residues. Germline assignment: CDR1 LGHNA and CDR2 YSLEER. CDR3 DNA: TGCGCCAGCAGCCAAGAATCTAGCGGGGGAGAGACCCAGTACTTC. Translation gives CASSQESSGGETQYF.

This clone was observed many times. The chain joins TRBV28 to TRBJ2-1, with D maybe TRBD1 (6 bases). The germline V and J ends were trimmed by 1 base and 12 bases, with 16 bases remaining between them. This CDR3 contains 14 residues. Germline loops: CDR1 MDHEN, CDR2 SYDVKM. The CDR3 DNA follows: TGTGCCAGCAGTTTATACAGGGCCCCCGTGTTGCAGTTCTTC. Encoded protein: CASSLYRAPVLQFF.

This clone turned up a few times. This sequence joins TRBV12-5 and TRBJ2-7; TRBD1 agrees at 8 bases. CDR3 length: 15 amino acids. The germline gives CDR1 LGHNT, CDR2 FRNRAP. The junction had 4 bases not matched to a gene; V was cut back by 2 bases and J by 1 base. The CDR3 reads CASGLSGGASYEQYF. The CDR3 region has the DNA TGTGCTAGTGGTTTGTCAGGGGGCGCATCCTACGAGCAGTACTTC.

This clone has just one count. The chain uses TRBV5-1 and TRBJ1-2; D perhaps matches TRBD1 (5 bases). CDR3 size: 13 residues. Trimming cost V 0 bases and J 8 bases, with 11 bases left between them. Germline V CDR1 and CDR2: SGHRS, YFSETQ. In DNA form, the CDR3 reads TGCGCCAGCAGCTTGGGACAGAGTCAGGGCTACACCTTC. This sequence encodes CASSLGQSQGYTF.

The chain links TRBV30 to TRBJ2-7, with 7 positions matching TRBD1. The CDR3 has 13 residues. The junction had 7 bases not matched to a gene; V was cut back by 5 bases and J by 3 bases. CDR1 is GTSNPN, CDR2 SVGIG, per germline (reference sequence). CDR3 residues: CAWSTGAVYEQYF. DNA of the CDR3: TGTGCCTGGTCCACAGGGGCGGTCTACGAGCAGTACTTC.

This clone was recorded a few times. The gene calls are TRBV4-3 and TRBJ2-7; D perhaps matches TRBD1 (6 bases). V lost 3 bases to trimming and J lost 6 bases, with 12 bases between them. Germline V gene lookup returns CDR1 LGHNA and CDR2 YSLEER. The CDR3 covers 13 residues. The CDR3 here is CASSQVGAGEQYF. The CDR3 DNA follows: TGCGCCAGCAGCCAGGTGGGGGCGGGCGAGCAGTACTTC.

The chain links TRBV11-2 to TRBJ2-3; D is unresolved. The length of the CDR3 is 12 residues. From germline, CDR1 is SGHAT and CDR2 FQNNGV. Trimming pared 5 bases from V and 3 bases from J, leaving 6 bases between. DNA for the CDR3: TGTGCCAGCAGCCCCCAGACAGATACGCAGTATTTT. It translates to CASSPQTDTQYF.

J is TRBJ2-6 and V is TRBV30; TRBD2 matches at 10 bases. The J segment lost 3 bases and the V segment lost 4 bases, leaving 3 bases of the junction unmatched. This CDR3 region has 15 residues. The germline gives CDR1 GTSNPN, CDR2 SVGIG (reference sequence). CDR3 loop: CAWKAGGRGANVLTF. In nucleotides, the CDR3 is TGTGCCTGGAAAGCGGGGGGGCGTGGGGCCAACGTCCTGACTTTC.

The chain couples TRBV11-2 to TRBJ2-6; D gene ambiguous. CDR3 length: 15 amino acids. CDR1 and CDR2 (germline): SGHAT, FQNNGV. With 5 bases removed from V and 1 base from J, the gap between germline ends came to 9 bases. CDR3 sequence: CASSQRESGANVLTF. The CDR3 bases are TGTGCCAGCAGCCAACGAGAATCTGGGGCCAACGTCCTGACTTTC.

This clone was detected ten times or more. The chain employs TRBV29-1 and TRBJ1-4; D is uncertain. Germline CDR1 is SQVTM and CDR2 is ANQGSEA. V was cut by 4 bases and J by 7 bases, with 7 bases left in between. The CDR3 has 11 residues. As DNA, the CDR3 is TGCAGCGTTGTACGGGGTGAAAAACTGTTTTTT. Amino acid sequence: CSVVRGEKLFF.

The gene calls are TRBV5-8 and TRBJ1-3; D may be TRBD1 (6 bases). CDR3 size: 15 residues. Germline V gives CDR1 SGHTS, CDR2 YDEGEE. Trimming left V 3 bases short and J 3 bases short, with 13 bases between. The CDR3 reads CASSSRGDIGNTIYF. The CDR3 coding sequence is TGTGCCAGCAGCTCCCGGGGGGACATTGGAAACACCATATATTTT.

This clone has a handful of counts. One junction end does not reproduce the germline sequence, and a read error may be involved. For the CDR3, the DNA is TGTGCCTGGAGTTCAGACAATGGCCCCCTCAAGGACTTC. Protein product: CAWSSDNGPLKDF. The J gene is TRBJ2-5, the V gene TRBV30; D unclear. CDR1 is GTSNPN, CDR2 SVGIG, per germline (reference sequence). The CDR3 is 13 amino acids.

This clone has a handful of counts. This rearrangement joins TRBV7-2 to TRBJ2-1; D perhaps matches TRBD2 (5 bases). CDR3 length equals 13 residues. The V end was cut by 1 base, the J end by 5 bases, with 6 bases between. The V gene's germline CDR1 is SGHTA and CDR2 FQGNSA. The CDR3 sequence is CASSLGADNEQFF. DNA for the CDR3: TGTGCCAGCAGCTTAGGAGCGGACAATGAGCAGTTCTTC. Combining the CDR3 with reference TRBV7-2 and TRBJ2-1 gives the whole variable domain GAGVSQSPSNKVTEKGKDVELRCDPISGHTALYWYRQSLGQGLEFLIYFQGNSAPDKSGLPSDRFSAERTGGSVSTLTIQRTQQEDSAVYLCASSLGADNEQFFGPGTRLTVL.

This chain uses TRBV11-2 with TRBJ2-1, with 7 bases aligning to TRBD1. Germline V CDR1 and CDR2: SGHAT, FQNNGV. V was pared by 7 bases and J by 9 bases, with 9 bases of the junction left unmatched. This CDR3 comprises 13 residues. The CDR3 coding sequence is TGTGCCAGCAACCGACAGGGAATGGGTGAGCAGTTCTTC. Protein sequence: CASNRQGMGEQFF. The full variable domain, its missing parts supplied by reference TRBV11-2 and TRBJ2-1, is EAGVAQSPRYKIIEKRQSVAFWCNPISGHATLYWYQQILGQGPKLLIQFQNNGVVDDSQLPKDRFSAERLKGVDSTLKIQPAKLEDSAVYLCASNRQGMGEQFFGPGTRLTVL.